This TCR beta chain derives from a study of T cell changes during pregnancy in multiple sclerosis. Using immunoSEQ multiplex PCR, the repertoire was profiled, and TCRdb retains in-frame clones only, with some absent. The repertoire includes approximately 12,000 clones, 90% of them detected once, and approximately 13% sits in the top ten. V shed 3 bases, J shed 4 bases, and the junction held 8 bases outside the gene matches. There are 16 residues in the CDR3. Germline assignment: CDR1 LNHDA and CDR2 SQIVND (reference sequence). The sample was CD8+ T cells from peripheral blood mononuclear cells, taken after pregnancy. The chain is built from TRBV19 and TRBJ2-1; 8 bases fit TRBD2. This clonotype was obtained from a female donor in good health, enrolled as a control in a pregnancy study. In DNA, the CDR3 is TGTGCCAGTAGTATCCGGCGGGAGGACTATTACAATGAGCAGTTCTTC. Protein product: CASSIRREDYYNEQFF.